The next 13 T cell receptor beta chains were all read from a single sample in a study of beta chain features in type 1 diabetes. What these receptors recognize is not known. Isolated RNA was reverse transcribed in full, so expressed TCRB transcripts were sequenced. Assay: immunoSEQ multiplex PCR; the TCRdb copy retains only in-frame clones and omits some. The sample lists under 850,000 clones; 13% were seen once. Study results and caveats: Shortening of TCRB CDR3s, moderate but significant, appeared in all four CD4+ subsets of Type 1 diabetes patients.

The sequencing sample was made of naive CD4+ T cells from blood. The receptors shown here come from a man between 18 and 35 years old with type 1 diabetes.

This clone was detected only a few times. The CDR3 loop is CASSSRARGFGYTF. The CDR3, as DNA: TGTGCCAGCAGCTCAAGGGCCAGGGGATTTGGCTACACCTTC. The J gene is TRBJ1-2, the V gene TRBV7-9; weak D call: TRBD1 (6 bases). Deletions cut 4 bases from V and 7 bases from J, with 16 bases between. The length of the CDR3 is 14 residues. The germline V gene encodes CDR1 SEHNR and CDR2 FQNEAQ (reference sequence).

This clone was observed a handful of times. V usage is TRBV7-9 and J usage is TRBJ2-3; D gene uncertain. The germline V gene encodes CDR1 SEHNR and CDR2 FQNEAQ (reference sequence). This CDR3 has 11 residues. The V and J ends lost 5 bases and 3 bases respectively, with 3 bases between them. CDR3 in DNA: TGTGCCAGCAGCACTACAGATACGCAGTATTTT. As protein: CASSTTDTQYF.

The rearrangement uses TRBV2 and TRBJ1-5; TRBD1 matches at 9 bases. Trimming took 8 bases from V and 0 from J; bases not matched to a gene: 8. The germline V gene has CDR1 SNHLY and CDR2 FYNNEI. The CDR3 loop spans 16 amino acids. The CDR3 here is CASDLQGAYSNQPQHF. CDR3 DNA: TGTGCCAGCGACCTACAGGGGGCTTATAGCAATCAGCCCCAGCATTTT.

This clone turned up a few times. The genes are TRBV5-5 and TRBJ2-3; D possibly corresponds to TRBD1 (5 bases). Germline lookup yields CDR1 SGHKS and CDR2 YYEKEE (reference sequence). The CDR3 sequence is 14 residues long. With 5 bases removed from V and 0 bases from J, the gap between germline ends came to 10 bases. This CDR3 is CASSRGSSTDTQYF. In DNA, the CDR3 is TGTGCCAGCAGTAGGGGTTCTAGCACAGATACGCAGTATTTT.

On this clone itself: The same CDR3 arises from other DNA sequences in this sample as well. The chain joins TRBV6-5 to TRBJ1-1; no clear D. The CDR3 loop spans 13 amino acids. From germline, CDR1 is MNHEY and CDR2 SVGAGI. Trimming stripped 0 bases from V and 5 bases from J, with 7 bases between. The CDR3 region has the DNA TGTGCCAGCAGTTACTCAGGGAGGACTGAAGCTTTCTTT. Its protein is CASSYSGRTEAFF.

This chain uses TRBV29-1 with TRBJ2-5; a possible D gene is TRBD2 (5 bases). The J call is in doubt because the DNA end fits TRBJ2-7 better. Germline V gene data show CDR1 as SQVTM and CDR2 as ANQGSEA. The CDR3 spans 11 residues. CDR3: CSVLSGSEQYF. The CDR3 DNA sequence: TGCAGCGTTCTAAGTGGGAGCGAGCAGTACTTC.

Only a few counts were recorded for this clone. This chain uses TRBV2 with TRBJ2-1; 11 bases line up with TRBD2. There are 14 residues in the CDR3. Trimming at V came to 8 bases and at J to 7 bases, leaving 7 bases not matched to a gene. Looked up from germline, CDR1 is SNHLY and CDR2 is FYNNEI. The CDR3 reads CASARLAGLNEQFF. The CDR3 DNA follows: TGTGCCAGCGCCCGACTAGCGGGGTTAAATGAGCAGTTCTTC.

As concerns this clone: Mismatch with germline at one junction end may stem from a read error. The V call is TRBV7-2, the J call TRBJ2-1; D unresolved. This CDR3 contains 12 residues. The V gene's germline CDR1 is SGHTA and CDR2 FQGNSA. The CDR3 nucleotides read TGTGCCAGCAGCTTCGATCCGGGCAGGTTAGTCTTC. This codes for CASSFDPGRLVF.

The CDR3 protein is CASSVDGTGKKAEAFF. The CDR3 DNA reads as TGTGCCAGCAGCGTCGACGGGACAGGCAAGAAAGCTGAAGCTTTCTTT. The V call is TRBV9, the J call TRBJ1-1; TRBD1 matches at 8 bases. The CDR3 sequence is 16 residues long. Germline-derived CDR1 and CDR2 are SGDLS and YYNGEE. Trimming at V came to 2 bases and at J to 6 bases, leaving 12 bases not matched to a gene.

The chain has TRBV5-1 and TRBJ2-3; D unresolved. Per the germline V gene, CDR1 is SGHRS and CDR2 is YFSETQ. The V and J ends lost 1 base and 0 bases respectively, with 12 bases between them. This CDR3 is 16 amino acids long. The chain's CDR3 is CASSLWAAPSTDTQYF. The CDR3 DNA reads TGCGCCAGCAGCTTGTGGGCGGCCCCTAGCACAGATACGCAGTATTTT.

This clone came up a few times. This sequence joins TRBV4-2 and TRBJ2-4, with 8 positions matching TRBD2. The CDR3 contains 17 residues. Germline V gene sequence: CDR1 LGHNA, CDR2 YNFKEQ. V dropped 1 base and J dropped 4; count of bases not matched to a gene: 9. The CDR3 here is CASSQGGWGLDKNIQYF. The CDR3 DNA sequence: TGTGCCAGCAGCCAAGGGGGTTGGGGACTAGATAAAAACATTCAGTACTTC.

This clone was seen only a few times. This chain connects TRBV28 to TRBJ2-7; D not certain. The CDR3 has 12 amino acids. The V gene's germline CDR1 is MDHEN and CDR2 SYDVKM. Trimming left V 6 bases short and J 5 bases short, with 11 bases between. CDR3 in amino acids: CASRGRMDEQYF. CDR3 nucleotides: TGTGCCAGCAGAGGACGGATGGACGAGCAGTACTTC. Filled out from reference TRBV28 and TRBJ2-7, the complete variable domain reads DVKVTQSSRYLVKRTGEKVFLECVQDMDHENMFWYRQDPGLGLRLIYFSYDVKMKEKGDIPEGYSVSREKKERFSLILESASTNQTSMYLCASRGRMDEQYFGPGTRLTVT.

The chain couples TRBV7-9 to TRBJ1-6, with D possibly TRBD1 on 5 matching bases. CDR1 is SEHNR, CDR2 FQNEAQ, per germline (reference sequence). V lost 5 bases and J lost 7, with 15 bases in between. There are 15 residues in the CDR3. The CDR3 DNA sequence: TGTGCCAGCAGCCGGGGCCCCGGAGGGAATTCACCCCTCCACTTT. Protein: CASSRGPGGNSPLHF.